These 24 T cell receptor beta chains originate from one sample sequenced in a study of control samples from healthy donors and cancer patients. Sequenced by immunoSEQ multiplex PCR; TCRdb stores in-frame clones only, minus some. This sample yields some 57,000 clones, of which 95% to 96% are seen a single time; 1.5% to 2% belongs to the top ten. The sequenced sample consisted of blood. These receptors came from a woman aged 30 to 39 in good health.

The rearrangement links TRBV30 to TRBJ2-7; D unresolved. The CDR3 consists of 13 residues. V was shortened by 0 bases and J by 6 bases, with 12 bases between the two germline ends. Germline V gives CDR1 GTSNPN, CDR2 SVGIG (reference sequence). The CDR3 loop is CAWSVGPGGEQYF. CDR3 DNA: TGTGCCTGGAGTGTTGGTCCCGGCGGCGAGCAGTACTTC.

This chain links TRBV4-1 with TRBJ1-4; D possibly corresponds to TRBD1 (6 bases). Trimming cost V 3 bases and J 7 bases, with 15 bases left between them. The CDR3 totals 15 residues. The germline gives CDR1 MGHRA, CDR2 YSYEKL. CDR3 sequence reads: CASSQIGTGFEKLFF. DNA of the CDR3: TGCGCCAGCAGCCAGATAGGAACAGGGTTTGAAAAACTGTTTTTT.

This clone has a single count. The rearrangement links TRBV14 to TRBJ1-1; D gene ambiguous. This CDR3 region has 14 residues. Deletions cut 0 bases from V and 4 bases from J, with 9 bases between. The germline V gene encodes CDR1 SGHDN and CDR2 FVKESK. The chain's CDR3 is CASSQELGSTEAFF. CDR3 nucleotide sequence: TGTGCCAGCAGCCAAGAACTAGGGAGCACTGAAGCTTTCTTT.

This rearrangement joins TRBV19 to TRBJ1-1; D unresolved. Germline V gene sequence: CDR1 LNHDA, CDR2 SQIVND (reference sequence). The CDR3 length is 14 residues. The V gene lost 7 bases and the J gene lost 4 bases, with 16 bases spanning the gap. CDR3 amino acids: CASNFGPGSTEAFF. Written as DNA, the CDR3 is TGTGCCAGTAACTTTGGTCCGGGGAGCACTGAAGCTTTCTTT.

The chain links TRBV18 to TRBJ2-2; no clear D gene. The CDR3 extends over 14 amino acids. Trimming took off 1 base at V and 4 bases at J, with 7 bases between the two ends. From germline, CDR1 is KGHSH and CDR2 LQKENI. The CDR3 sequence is CASSPRSGTGELFF. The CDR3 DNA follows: TGTGCCAGCTCACCACGGAGTGGCACCGGGGAGCTGTTTTTT.

The CDR3 region has the DNA TGTGCCAGCAGCGTCCAGGTCGCAGATACGCAGTATTTT. This translates into CASSVQVADTQYF. The genes are TRBV9 and TRBJ2-3; no firm D call. The ends were cut back, 2 bases at V and 4 bases at J, with 8 bases in the middle. Germline lookup yields CDR1 SGDLS and CDR2 YYNGEE. The CDR3 is 13 residues long.

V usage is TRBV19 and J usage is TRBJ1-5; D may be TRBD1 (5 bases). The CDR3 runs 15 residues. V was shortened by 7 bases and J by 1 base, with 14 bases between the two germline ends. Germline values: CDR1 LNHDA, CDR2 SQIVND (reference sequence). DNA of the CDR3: TGTGCCAGTACCTCAAGGTGGGGGAGCAATCAGCCCCAGCATTTT. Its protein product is CASTSRWGSNQPQHF.

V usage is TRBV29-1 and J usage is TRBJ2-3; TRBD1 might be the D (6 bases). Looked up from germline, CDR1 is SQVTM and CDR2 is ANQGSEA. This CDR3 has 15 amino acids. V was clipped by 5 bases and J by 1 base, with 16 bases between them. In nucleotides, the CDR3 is TGCAGCGTTCTTCTCGGTGGGGGCGGCACAGATACGCAGTATTTT. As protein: CSVLLGGGGTDTQYF.

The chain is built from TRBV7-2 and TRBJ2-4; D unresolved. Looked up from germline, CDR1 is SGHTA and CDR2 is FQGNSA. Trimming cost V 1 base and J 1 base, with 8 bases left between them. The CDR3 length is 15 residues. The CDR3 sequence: CASSLGYGAKNIQYF. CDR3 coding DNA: TGTGCCAGCAGCTTAGGGTACGGGGCCAAAAACATTCAGTACTTC.

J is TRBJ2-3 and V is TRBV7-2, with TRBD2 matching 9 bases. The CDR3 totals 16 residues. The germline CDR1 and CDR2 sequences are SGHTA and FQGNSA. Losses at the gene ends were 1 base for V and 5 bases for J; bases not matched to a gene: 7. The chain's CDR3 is CASSLVFSGSLDTQYF. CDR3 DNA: TGTGCCAGCAGCTTAGTTTTTAGCGGGAGTCTAGATACGCAGTATTTT.

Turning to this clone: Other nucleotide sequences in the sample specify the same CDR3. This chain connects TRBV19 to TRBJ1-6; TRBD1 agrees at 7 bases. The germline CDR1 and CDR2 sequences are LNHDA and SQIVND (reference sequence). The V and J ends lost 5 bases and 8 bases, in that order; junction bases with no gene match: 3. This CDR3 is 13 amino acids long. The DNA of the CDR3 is TGTGCCAGTAGTCGACAGGGAGATTCACCCCTCCACTTT. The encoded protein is CASSRQGDSPLHF.

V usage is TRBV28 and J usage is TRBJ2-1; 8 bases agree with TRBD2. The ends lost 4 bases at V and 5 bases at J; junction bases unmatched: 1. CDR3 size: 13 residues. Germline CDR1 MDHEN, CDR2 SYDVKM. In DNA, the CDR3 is TGTGCCAGCAGTTGGGGACTAGACAATGAGCAGTTCTTC. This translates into CASSWGLDNEQFF.

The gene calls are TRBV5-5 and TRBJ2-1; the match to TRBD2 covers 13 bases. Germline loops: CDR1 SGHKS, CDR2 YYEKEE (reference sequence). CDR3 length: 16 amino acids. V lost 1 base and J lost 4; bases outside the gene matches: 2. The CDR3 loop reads CASSLTSGRVYNEQFF. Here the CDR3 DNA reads TGTGCCAGCAGCTTGACTAGCGGGAGGGTGTACAATGAGCAGTTCTTC.

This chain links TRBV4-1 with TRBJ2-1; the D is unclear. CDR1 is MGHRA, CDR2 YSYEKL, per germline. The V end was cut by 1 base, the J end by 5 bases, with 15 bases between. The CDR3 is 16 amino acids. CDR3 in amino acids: CASSQAYLVLNNEQFF. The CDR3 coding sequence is TGCGCCAGCAGCCAAGCTTACCTAGTATTAAACAATGAGCAGTTCTTC.

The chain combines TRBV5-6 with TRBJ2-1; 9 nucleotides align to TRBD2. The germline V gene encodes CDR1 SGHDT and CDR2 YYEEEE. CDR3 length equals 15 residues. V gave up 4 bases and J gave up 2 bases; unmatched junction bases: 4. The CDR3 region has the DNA TGTGCCAGCAGCGAGACTAGCGGAGCCTACAATGAGCAGTTCTTC. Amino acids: CASSETSGAYNEQFF.

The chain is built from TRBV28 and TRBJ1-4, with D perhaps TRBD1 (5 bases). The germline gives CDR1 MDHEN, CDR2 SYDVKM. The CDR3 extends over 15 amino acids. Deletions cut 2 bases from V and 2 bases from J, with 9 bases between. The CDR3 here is CASSLGRGTNEKLFF. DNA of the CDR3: TGTGCCAGCAGTTTAGGACGGGGCACTAATGAAAAACTGTTTTTT.

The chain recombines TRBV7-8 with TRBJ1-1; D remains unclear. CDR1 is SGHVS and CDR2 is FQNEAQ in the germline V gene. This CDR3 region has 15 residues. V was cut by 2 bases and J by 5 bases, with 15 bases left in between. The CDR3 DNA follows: TGTGCCAGCAGCTTAAGCGACACCGCTAGGACTGAAGCTTTCTTT. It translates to CASSLSDTARTEAFF.

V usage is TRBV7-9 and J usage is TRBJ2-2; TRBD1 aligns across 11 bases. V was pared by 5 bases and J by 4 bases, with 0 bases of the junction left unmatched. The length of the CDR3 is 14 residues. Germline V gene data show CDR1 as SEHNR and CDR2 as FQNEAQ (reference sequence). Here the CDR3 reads CASSGTGGTGELFF. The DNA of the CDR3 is TGTGCCAGCAGCGGGACAGGGGGCACCGGGGAGCTGTTTTTT.

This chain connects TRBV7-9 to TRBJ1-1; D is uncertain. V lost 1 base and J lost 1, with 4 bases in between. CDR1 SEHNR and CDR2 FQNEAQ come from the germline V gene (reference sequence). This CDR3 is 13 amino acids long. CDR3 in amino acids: CASSLDRNTEAFF. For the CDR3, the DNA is TGTGCCAGCAGCTTAGACAGGAACACTGAAGCTTTCTTT.

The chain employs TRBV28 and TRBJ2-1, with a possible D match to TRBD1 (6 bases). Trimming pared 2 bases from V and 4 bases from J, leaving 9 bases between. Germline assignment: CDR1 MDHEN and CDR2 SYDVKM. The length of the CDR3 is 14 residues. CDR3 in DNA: TGTGCCAGCAGTTTAAGTGGGACATACAATGAGCAGTTCTTC. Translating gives CASSLSGTYNEQFF.

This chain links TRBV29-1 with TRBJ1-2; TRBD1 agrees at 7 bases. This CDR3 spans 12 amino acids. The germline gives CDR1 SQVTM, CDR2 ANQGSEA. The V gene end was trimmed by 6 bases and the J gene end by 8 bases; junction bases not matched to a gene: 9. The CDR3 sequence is CSVAQGVEGYTF. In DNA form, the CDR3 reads TGCAGCGTGGCCCAGGGGGTTGAAGGCTACACCTTC.

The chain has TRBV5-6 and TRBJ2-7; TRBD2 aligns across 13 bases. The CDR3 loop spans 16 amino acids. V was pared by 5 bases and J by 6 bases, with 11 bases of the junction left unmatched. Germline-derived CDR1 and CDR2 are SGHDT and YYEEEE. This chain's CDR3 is CASSPPPGLAGREQYF. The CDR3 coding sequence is TGTGCCAGCAGTCCCCCACCGGGACTAGCGGGACGCGAGCAGTACTTC.

This CDR3 reads CASKQRGVEAVGELFF. CDR3 sequence (DNA): TGTGCCAGTAAACAGAGGGGGGTTGAGGCGGTCGGGGAGCTGTTTTTT. This chain uses TRBV19 with TRBJ2-2; perhaps D is TRBD1 or TRBD2 (6 bases each). Germline lookup yields CDR1 LNHDA and CDR2 SQIVND (reference sequence). The CDR3 runs to 16 residues. Trimming took 7 bases from V and 7 from J, leaving 22 bases between them. Based on the CDR3 plus reference TRBV19 and TRBJ2-2, the full variable domain is DGGITQSPKYLFRKEGQNVTLSCEQNLNHDAMYWYRQDPGQGLRLIYYSQIVNDFQKGDIAEGYSVSREKKESFPLTVTSAQKNPTAFYLCASKQRGVEAVGELFFGEGSRLTVL.

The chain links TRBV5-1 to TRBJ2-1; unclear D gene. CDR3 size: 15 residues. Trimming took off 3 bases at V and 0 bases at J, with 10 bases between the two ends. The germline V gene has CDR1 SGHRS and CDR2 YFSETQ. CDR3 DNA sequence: TGCGCCAGCAGCTCAACAGTTAACTCCTACAATGAGCAGTTCTTC. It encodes CASSSTVNSYNEQFF.